This passage covers 12 T cell receptor beta chains from one sample sequenced in a study of T cells in Graves' hyperthyroidism and ophthalmopathy. Template material for amplifying TCR beta CDR3 regions consisted of RNA transcripts. The HTBI set primed first-round TCR CDR3 RT-PCR. TCRdb reprocessed the multiplex PCR reads with MiXCR, giving one entry per CDR3 protein. The sample has 300,000 to 400,000 distinct CDR3 sequences; around a sixth are singletons. The sequenced material came from blood. These receptors were obtained from a woman between 45 and 65 years old with Graves' hyperthyroidism.

A remark on this clonotype: This may arise from a read error, as a much more abundant clone is one base away. The V and J genes are TRBV12-3 or TRBV12-4 and TRBJ1-1; TRBD1 aligns across 10 bases. This CDR3 comprises 15 residues. CDR3: CASSSPGQGITEASF. Here the CDR3 DNA reads TGTGCCAGCAGCTCCCCGGGACAGGGGATCACTGAAGCTTCCTTT.

The rearrangement joins TRBV3-1 to TRBJ1-5; D is possibly TRBD1 (6 bases). The CDR3 covers 17 residues. Germline assignment: CDR1 LGHDT and CDR2 YNNKEL (reference sequence). Trimming took 1 base from V and 4 from J, leaving 17 bases between them. The CDR3 nucleotides read TGTGCCAGCAGCCAAGGAGGCTGGGAAGGGGGAAATCAGCCCCAGCATTTT. This translates into CASSQGGWEGGNQPQHF.

This clonotype was seen repeatedly, ten times or more. This chain's CDR3 is CASSGQGPNTEAFF. The CDR3 nucleotides read TGTGCCAGCAGCGGACAGGGGCCGAACACTGAAGCTTTCTTT. The chain combines TRBV27 with TRBJ1-1, with 9 bases matching TRBD1. The CDR3 runs to 14 residues. CDR1 is MNHEY and CDR2 is SMNVEV in the germline V gene (reference sequence). Unmatched junction bases numbered 3, after V lost 6 bases and J lost 1 base.

This clonotype occurred many times. The chain employs TRBV2 and TRBJ2-1; 7 nucleotides line up with TRBD2. The CDR3 has 14 residues. J lost 5 bases, V lost 8 bases, and 9 bases had no gene match. Germline CDR1 reads SNHLY; CDR2 reads FYNNEI. The DNA for the CDR3 is TGTGCCAGCGGTCTGGCGGGGGTTAACAATGAGCAGTTCTTC. This gives the protein CASGLAGVNNEQFF.

The V and J genes are TRBV6-1 and TRBJ1-1; TRBD1 matches at 8 bases. The CDR3 has 16 residues. Germline CDR1 reads MNHNS; CDR2 reads SASEGT. V trimming: 8 bases; J trimming: 1 base; junction bases outside the gene matches: 12. The CDR3 here is CASQDYQGARNTEAFF. The CDR3 nucleotides are TGTGCCAGCCAAGATTATCAGGGGGCCAGGAACACTGAAGCTTTCTTT.

This clonotype was found many times. The chain has TRBV5-1 and TRBJ2-5; perhaps D is TRBD1 or TRBD2 (5 bases each). The CDR3 is 16 residues long. V lost 0 bases to trimming and J lost 7 bases, with 19 bases between them. Germline lookup yields CDR1 SGHRS and CDR2 YFSETQ. CDR3 region: CASSLGPGPPDGTQYF. Here the CDR3 DNA reads TGCGCCAGCAGCTTGGGGCCGGGGCCCCCGGATGGGACCCAGTACTTC. The full variable domain, with the rest looked up from reference TRBV5-1 and TRBJ2-5, is KAGVTQTPRYLIKTRGQQVTLSCSPISGHRSVSWYQQTPGQGLQFLFEYFSETQRNKGNFPGRFSGRQFSNSRSEMNVSTLELGDSALYLCASSLGPGPPDGTQYFGPGTRLLVL.

This clonotype was observed a handful of times. The chain recombines TRBV11-2 with TRBJ2-7, with D possibly matching TRBD2 (6 bases). The CDR3 loop spans 15 amino acids. V was clipped by 5 bases and J by 2 bases, with 16 bases between them. Germline assignment: CDR1 SGHAT and CDR2 FQNNGV. CDR3 sequence: CASSLSEGKTYEQYF. CDR3 DNA: TGTGCCAGCAGCCTTTCGGAGGGCAAAACCTACGAGCAGTACTTC. The full variable domain, in which reference TRBV11-2 and TRBJ2-7 provide the parts outside the CDR3, is EAGVAQSPRYKIIEKRQSVAFWCNPISGHATLYWYQQILGQGPKLLIQFQNNGVVDDSQLPKDRFSAERLKGVDSTLKIQPAKLEDSAVYLCASSLSEGKTYEQYFGPGTRLTVT.

This clonotype was found many times. This chain connects TRBV11-2 to TRBJ2-1; no clear D. The CDR3 is made up of 16 amino acids. V was shortened by 5 bases and J by 6 bases, with 20 bases between the two germline ends. Germline V gene lookup returns CDR1 SGHAT and CDR2 FQNNGV. The CDR3 reads CASSINTESRVNEQFF. CDR3 DNA sequence: TGTGCCAGCAGCATCAATACCGAGTCTCGTGTCAATGAGCAGTTCTTC.

This clonotype was seen repeatedly, ten times or more. The genes are TRBV6-1 and TRBJ1-1; D not certain. Germline CDR1 reads MNHNS; CDR2 reads SASEGT. Trimming removed 2 bases from V and 4 bases from J, with 8 bases in between. The CDR3 spans 13 residues. Here the CDR3 DNA reads TGTGCCAGCAGTGAATTCGGAAGCACTGAAGCTTTCTTT. Protein product: CASSEFGSTEAFF.

The chain recombines TRBV5-1 with TRBJ1-1; TRBD1 aligns across 7 bases. V shed 2 bases, J shed 4 bases, and the junction held 5 bases outside the gene matches. CDR1 is SGHRS and CDR2 is YFSETQ in the germline V gene. This CDR3 contains 14 residues. DNA of the CDR3: TGCGCCAGCAGCTTTACGACAGGGAGCACTGAAGCTTTCTTT. Residues: CASSFTTGSTEAFF.

Turning to this clonotype: A read error may account for a junction end that differs from germline. This chain uses TRBV10-3 with TRBJ1-2; weak D call: TRBD1 (5 bases). Germline loops: CDR1 ENHRY, CDR2 SYGVKD. The CDR3 has 15 amino acids. In DNA, the CDR3 is TGTGCCACCAGTGAGGGAGTTGGTGGGACCTATGGCTACACCTTC. This gives the protein CATSEGVGGTYGYTF.

A few counts support this clonotype. This chain connects TRBV5-1 to TRBJ2-1, with 8 positions matching TRBD2. Germline values: CDR1 SGHRS, CDR2 YFSETQ. The CDR3 loop spans 17 amino acids. V trimming: 0 bases; J trimming: 4 bases; junction bases outside the gene matches: 9. DNA of the CDR3: TGCGCCAGCAGCTTGGCGGGGGGGGCGTTAAGGTACAATGAGCAGTTCTTC. Residues: CASSLAGGALRYNEQFF.